These 10 T cell receptor beta chains came from one sample sequenced in a study of T cells in Graves' hyperthyroidism and ophthalmopathy. The TCR beta CDR3 regions underwent amplification using RNA transcripts as the source. When the TCR CDR3 underwent first-round RT-PCR, the HTBI primer set was used. TCRdb reprocessed the multiplex PCR reads with MiXCR, giving one entry per CDR3 protein. Here the sample spans 250,000 to 300,000 distinct CDR3 sequences, around 19% being singletons. Sequencing input: blood. The receptors derive from a man aged 45-65 years with Graves' ophthalmopathy.

There are a few counts of this clonotype. V usage is TRBV5-1 and J usage is TRBJ2-1; D possibly matches TRBD1 or TRBD2 (7 bases each). The V end was cut by 5 bases, the J end by 4 bases, with 16 bases between. Looked up from germline, CDR1 is SGHRS and CDR2 is YFSETQ. This CDR3 spans 15 amino acids. CDR3 residues: CASRARGGNYNEQFF. The CDR3 bases are TGCGCCAGCAGAGCCAGGGGGGGAAATTACAATGAGCAGTTCTTC.

This clonotype was seen many times. The CDR3 spells CATRDRNTEAFF. The CDR3 DNA follows: TGTGCCACCCGAGACAGGAACACTGAAGCTTTCTTT. The chain combines TRBV24-1 with TRBJ1-1; TRBD1 might be the D (5 bases). Trimming removed 9 bases from V and 1 base from J, with 8 bases in between. The CDR3 is 12 amino acids. Germline V lookup: CDR1 KGHDR, CDR2 SFDVKD.

This clonotype was seen at least ten times. The CDR3 loop is CASSSPAVSSYEQYF. In DNA form, the CDR3 reads TGTGCCAGCAGCTCACCAGCTGTTAGCTCCTACGAGCAGTACTTC. The chain employs TRBV11-2 and TRBJ2-7; D unresolved. The germline V and J ends were trimmed by 4 bases and 0 bases, with 13 bases remaining between them. CDR3 size: 15 residues. Germline V gene sequence: CDR1 SGHAT, CDR2 FQNNGV.

This chain links TRBV24-1 with TRBJ1-1, with TRBD1 identical over 8 bases. This CDR3 has 14 amino acids. V lost 3 bases to trimming and J lost 4 bases; unmatched junction nucleotides: 3. Germline CDR1 KGHDR, CDR2 SFDVKD. CDR3 bases: TGTGCCACCAGTGATCGGACAGGGATCACTGAAGCTTTCTTT. Protein sequence: CATSDRTGITEAFF.

This clonotype is a singleton in its sample. The V and J genes are TRBV27 and TRBJ1-2, with D hard to call. Germline-derived CDR1 and CDR2 are MNHEY and SMNVEV (reference sequence). Trimming shortened V by 10 bases and J by 8 bases, and 14 bases separated the two germline ends. The CDR3 sequence is 11 residues long. The CDR3 here is CATYPPWGYTF. CDR3 nucleotides: TGTGCCACCTACCCCCCTTGGGGCTACACCTTC.

This clonotype was detected only a few times. The chain uses TRBV27 and TRBJ1-5; D uncertain. CDR3 size: 14 residues. V shed 3 bases and J shed 3 bases, with 9 bases lying between them. Germline CDR1 is MNHEY and CDR2 is SMNVEV (reference sequence). CDR3 loop: CASSLSEANQPQHF. DNA for the CDR3: TGTGCCAGCAGTTTGAGTGAGGCCAATCAGCCCCAGCATTTT.

The sample holds many counts of this clonotype. The V gene is TRBV3-1, the J gene TRBJ1-5; possible D gene TRBD1, 6 bases. CDR3 length: 15 residues. Germline values: CDR1 LGHDT, CDR2 YNNKEL (reference sequence). The germline V and J ends were trimmed by 0 bases and 7 bases, with 13 bases remaining between them. The CDR3 coding sequence is TGTGCCAGCAGCCAAGATCGCGGGGGCGGACAGCCCCAGCATTTT. Translating it yields CASSQDRGGGQPQHF.

The chain combines TRBV6-4 with TRBJ1-1, with unresolved D. The CDR3 loop spans 13 amino acids. V gave up 6 bases and J gave up 0 bases, with 8 bases separating them. From germline, CDR1 is MRHNA and CDR2 SNTAGT. The CDR3 DNA follows: TGTGCCAGCAGGAAGAAATTGAACACTGAAGCTTTCTTT. This codes for CASRKKLNTEAFF.

V usage is TRBV27 and J usage is TRBJ1-2; TRBD1 might be the D (6 bases). Germline CDR1 and CDR2: MNHEY and SMNVEV (reference sequence). Trimming took 8 bases from V and 1 from J, leaving 14 bases between them. The CDR3 covers 14 residues. The CDR3 bases are TGTGCCAGCGCGGGGGGGCTCCATAACTATGGCTACACCTTC. Its translation is CASAGGLHNYGYTF.

This chain uses TRBV19 with TRBJ2-7, with D uncertain. Trimming took 1 base from V and 4 from J, leaving 20 bases between them. Germline V gives CDR1 LNHDA, CDR2 SQIVND (reference sequence). The length of the CDR3 is 17 residues. In nucleotides, the CDR3 is TGTGCCAGTAGTATAGCCGTCGACCAACCCCACCTTTACGAGCAGTACTTC. Translated, it gives CASSIAVDQPHLYEQYF.